This T cell receptor beta chain derives from a study of beta chain features in type 1 diabetes. Study information: There was similarity between patients and healthy donors in age, gender and cell yields.

Expressed TCRB transcripts were sequenced, since all the RNA that had been isolated was reverse transcribed. The data were produced by immunoSEQ multiplex PCR, yet TCRdb's version contains in-frame clones alone and is incomplete. This table holds about 130,000 clones, around a tenth found once. This CDR3 spans 13 amino acids. V shed 4 bases, J shed 8 bases, and the junction held 4 bases outside the gene matches. Germline V gene lookup returns CDR1 GTSNPN and CDR2 SVGIG (reference sequence). Each of the CD4+ naive, central memory, regulatory and stem cell-like memory populations was sorted via CD45RO/CCR7/CD25/CD127/CD95/CD27. Findings and limits, study-wide: Naive, central memory and Treg TCRB repertoires seemed to resemble each other more closely in patients than they did in healthy donors.

As concerns this clone: Its antigen remains unknown.

The chain combines TRBV30 with TRBJ2-3; 12 bases line up with TRBD2. Input material: central memory CD4+ T cells from blood. The sequence came from a man aged 18 to 29 in good health. The CDR3 loop is CAWTSGGAGTQYF. DNA for the CDR3: TGTGCCTGGACTAGCGGGGGGGCCGGTACGCAGTATTTT.